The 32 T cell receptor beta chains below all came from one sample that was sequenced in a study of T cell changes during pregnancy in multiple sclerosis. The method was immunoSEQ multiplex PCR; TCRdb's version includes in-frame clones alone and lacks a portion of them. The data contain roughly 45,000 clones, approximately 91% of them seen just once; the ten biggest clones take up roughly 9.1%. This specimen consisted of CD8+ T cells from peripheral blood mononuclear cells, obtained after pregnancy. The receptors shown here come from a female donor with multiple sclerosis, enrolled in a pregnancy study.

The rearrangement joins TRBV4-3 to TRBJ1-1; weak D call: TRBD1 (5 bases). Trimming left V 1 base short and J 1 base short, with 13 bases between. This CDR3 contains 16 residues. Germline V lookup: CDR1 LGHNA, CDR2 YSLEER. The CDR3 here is CASSQVIPGGNTEAFF. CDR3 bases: TGCGCCAGCAGCCAAGTAATCCCGGGGGGGAACACTGAAGCTTTCTTT.

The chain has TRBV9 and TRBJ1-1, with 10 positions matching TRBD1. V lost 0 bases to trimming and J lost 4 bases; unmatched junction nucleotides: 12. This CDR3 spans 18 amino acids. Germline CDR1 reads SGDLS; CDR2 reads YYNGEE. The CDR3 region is CASSVVPWGQGTGTEAFF. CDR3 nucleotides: TGTGCCAGCAGCGTAGTTCCTTGGGGACAGGGGACTGGCACTGAAGCTTTCTTT.

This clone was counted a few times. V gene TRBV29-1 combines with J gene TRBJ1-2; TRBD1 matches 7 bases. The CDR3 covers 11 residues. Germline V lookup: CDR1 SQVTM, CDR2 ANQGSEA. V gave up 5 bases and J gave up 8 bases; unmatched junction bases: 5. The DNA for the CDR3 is TGCAGCGTTTCCGGGGGACAGGGCTACACCTTC. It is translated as CSVSGGQGYTF.

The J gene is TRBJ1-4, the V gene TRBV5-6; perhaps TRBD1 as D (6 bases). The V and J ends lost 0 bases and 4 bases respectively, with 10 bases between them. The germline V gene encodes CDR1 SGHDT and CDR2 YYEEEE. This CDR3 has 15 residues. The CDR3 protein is CASSLESRGNEKLFF. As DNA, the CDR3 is TGTGCCAGCAGCTTGGAGTCCAGGGGTAATGAAAAACTGTTTTTT.

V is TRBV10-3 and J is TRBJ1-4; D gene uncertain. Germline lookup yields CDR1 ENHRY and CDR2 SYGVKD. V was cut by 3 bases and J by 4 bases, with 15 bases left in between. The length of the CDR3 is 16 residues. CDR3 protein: CAISDGFRELNEKLFF. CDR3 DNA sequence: TGTGCCATCAGTGATGGGTTCCGGGAGCTTAATGAAAAACTGTTTTTT.

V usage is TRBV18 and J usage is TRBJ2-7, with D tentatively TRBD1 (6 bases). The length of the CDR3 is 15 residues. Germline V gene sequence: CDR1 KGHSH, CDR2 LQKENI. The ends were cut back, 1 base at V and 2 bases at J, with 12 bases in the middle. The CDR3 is CASSPRQGSPYEQYF. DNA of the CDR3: TGTGCCAGCTCACCACGGCAGGGGAGCCCCTACGAGCAGTACTTC. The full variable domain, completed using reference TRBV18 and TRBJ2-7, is NAGVMQNPRHLVRRRGQEARLRCSPMKGHSHVYWYRQLPEEGLKFMVYLQKENIIDESGMPKERFSAEFPKEGPSILRIQQVVRGDSAAYFCASSPRQGSPYEQYFGPGTRLTVT.

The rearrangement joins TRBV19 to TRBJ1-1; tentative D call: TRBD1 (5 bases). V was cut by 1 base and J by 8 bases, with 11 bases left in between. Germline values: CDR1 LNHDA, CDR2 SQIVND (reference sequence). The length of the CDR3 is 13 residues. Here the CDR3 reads CASSIAPRQEAFF. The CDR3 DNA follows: TGTGCCAGTAGTATAGCCCCCCGACAGGAAGCTTTCTTT.

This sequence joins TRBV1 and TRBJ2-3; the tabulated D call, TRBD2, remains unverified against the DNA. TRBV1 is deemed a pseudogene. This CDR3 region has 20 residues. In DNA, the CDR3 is TGCACCAGCAGCCACGCTCTCAGAGGGTATGGGACTAGCGCCTCAGATACGCAGTATTTT. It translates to CTSSHALRGYGTSASDTQYF.

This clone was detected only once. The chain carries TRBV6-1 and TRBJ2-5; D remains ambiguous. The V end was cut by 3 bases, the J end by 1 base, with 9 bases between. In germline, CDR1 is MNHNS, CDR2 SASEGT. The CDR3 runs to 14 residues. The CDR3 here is CASSDGEAQETQYF. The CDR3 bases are TGTGCCAGCAGTGACGGAGAAGCCCAAGAGACCCAGTACTTC.

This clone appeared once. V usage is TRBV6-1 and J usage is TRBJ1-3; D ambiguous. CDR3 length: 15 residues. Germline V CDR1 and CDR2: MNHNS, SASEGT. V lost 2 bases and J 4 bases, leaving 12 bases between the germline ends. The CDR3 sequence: CASSEIVAPGNTIYF. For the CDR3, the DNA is TGTGCCAGCAGTGAAATCGTGGCTCCAGGAAACACCATATATTTT.

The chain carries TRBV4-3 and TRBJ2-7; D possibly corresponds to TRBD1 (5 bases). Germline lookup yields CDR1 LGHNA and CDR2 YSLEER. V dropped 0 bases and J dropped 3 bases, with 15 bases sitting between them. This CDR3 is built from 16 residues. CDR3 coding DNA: TGCGCCAGCAGCCAAGATCCCCCCCAGGGAAACTACGAGCAGTACTTC. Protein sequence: CASSQDPPQGNYEQYF.

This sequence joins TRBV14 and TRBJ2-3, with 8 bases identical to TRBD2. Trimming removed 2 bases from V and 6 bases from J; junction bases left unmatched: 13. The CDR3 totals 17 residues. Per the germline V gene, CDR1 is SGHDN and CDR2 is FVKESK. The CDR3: CASSQRGLGLDPDTQYF. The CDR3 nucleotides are TGTGCCAGCAGCCAACGAGGCCTGGGACTAGATCCCGATACGCAGTATTTT.

This CDR3 is CASSAAGRRSYEQYF. CDR3 DNA sequence: TGCGCCAGCAGTGCCGCGGGACGGAGGTCCTACGAGCAGTACTTC. The chain is built from TRBV10-2 and TRBJ2-7; the D gene is possibly TRBD2 (6 bases). CDR1 and CDR2 from the germline V gene are WSHSY and SAAADI. V was trimmed by 4 bases and J by 1 base, leaving 14 bases between them. This CDR3 region has 15 residues.

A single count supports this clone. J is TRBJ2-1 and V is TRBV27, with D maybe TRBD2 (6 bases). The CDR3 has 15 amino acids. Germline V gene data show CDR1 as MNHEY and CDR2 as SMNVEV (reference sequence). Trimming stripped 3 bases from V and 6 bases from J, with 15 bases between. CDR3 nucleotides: TGTGCCAGCAGTTTGGGCGGGGCAAATCCCAATGAGCAGTTCTTC. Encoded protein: CASSLGGANPNEQFF.

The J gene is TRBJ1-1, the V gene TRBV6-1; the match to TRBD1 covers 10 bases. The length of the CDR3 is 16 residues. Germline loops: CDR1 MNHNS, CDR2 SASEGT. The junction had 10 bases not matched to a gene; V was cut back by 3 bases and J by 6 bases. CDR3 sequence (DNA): TGTGCCAGCAGTGAGGGGGACGGGACAGGGGCATCTGAAGCTTTCTTT. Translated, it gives CASSEGDGTGASEAFF.

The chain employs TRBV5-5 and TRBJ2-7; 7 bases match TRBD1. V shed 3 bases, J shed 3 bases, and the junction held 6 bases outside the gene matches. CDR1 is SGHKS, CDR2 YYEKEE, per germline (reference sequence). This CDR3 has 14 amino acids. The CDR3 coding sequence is TGTGCCAGCAGCTGGGCCGGGACAGTCTACGAGCAGTACTTC. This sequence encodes CASSWAGTVYEQYF.

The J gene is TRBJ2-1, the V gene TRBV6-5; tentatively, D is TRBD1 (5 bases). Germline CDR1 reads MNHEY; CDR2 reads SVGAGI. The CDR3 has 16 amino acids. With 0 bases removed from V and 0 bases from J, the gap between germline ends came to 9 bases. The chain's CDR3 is CASSYSLTDSYNEQFF. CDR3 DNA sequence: TGTGCCAGCAGTTACTCGTTGACAGACTCCTACAATGAGCAGTTCTTC.

CDR3 loop: CASSLRDRLGNTEAFF. CDR3 in DNA: TGTGCCAGCAGTCTACGGGACAGGTTGGGGAACACTGAAGCTTTCTTT. The chain joins TRBV27 to TRBJ1-1; TRBD1 agrees at 8 bases. The CDR3 consists of 16 residues. CDR1 is MNHEY and CDR2 is SMNVEV in the germline V gene (reference sequence). The V and J ends lost 5 bases and 1 base, in that order; junction bases with no gene match: 9.

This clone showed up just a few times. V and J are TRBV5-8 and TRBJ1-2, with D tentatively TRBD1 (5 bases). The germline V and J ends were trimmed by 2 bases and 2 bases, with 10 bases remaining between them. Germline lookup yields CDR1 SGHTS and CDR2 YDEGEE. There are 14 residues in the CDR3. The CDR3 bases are TGTGCCAGCAGCTTCAGGGTTATCAACTATGGCTACACCTTC. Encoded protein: CASSFRVINYGYTF.

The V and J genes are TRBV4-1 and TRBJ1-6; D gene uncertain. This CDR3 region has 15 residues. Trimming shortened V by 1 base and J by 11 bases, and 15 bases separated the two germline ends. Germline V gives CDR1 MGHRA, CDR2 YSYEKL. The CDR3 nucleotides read TGCGCCAGCAGCCAAGCCACAATAGGAGGCGCACCCCTCCACTTT. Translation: CASSQATIGGAPLHF.

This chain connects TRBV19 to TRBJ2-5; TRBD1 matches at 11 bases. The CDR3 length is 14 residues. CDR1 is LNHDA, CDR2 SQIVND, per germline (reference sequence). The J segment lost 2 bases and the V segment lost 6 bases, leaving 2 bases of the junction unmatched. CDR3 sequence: CASRRDRGQETQYF. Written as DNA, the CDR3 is TGTGCCAGTAGGAGGGACAGGGGGCAAGAGACCCAGTACTTC.

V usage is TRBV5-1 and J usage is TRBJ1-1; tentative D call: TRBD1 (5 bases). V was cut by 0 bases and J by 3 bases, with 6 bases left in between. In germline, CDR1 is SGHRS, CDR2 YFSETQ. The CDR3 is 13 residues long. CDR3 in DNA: TGCGCCAGCAGCTTGGTAGGGGACACTGAAGCTTTCTTT. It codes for CASSLVGDTEAFF.

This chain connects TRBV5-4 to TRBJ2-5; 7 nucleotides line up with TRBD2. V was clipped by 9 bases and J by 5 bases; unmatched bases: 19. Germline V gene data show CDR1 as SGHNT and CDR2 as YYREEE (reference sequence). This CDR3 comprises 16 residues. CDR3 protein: CATNGIMGGLEETQYF. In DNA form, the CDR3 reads TGTGCCACCAATGGGATAATGGGGGGGTTGGAGGAGACCCAGTACTTC.

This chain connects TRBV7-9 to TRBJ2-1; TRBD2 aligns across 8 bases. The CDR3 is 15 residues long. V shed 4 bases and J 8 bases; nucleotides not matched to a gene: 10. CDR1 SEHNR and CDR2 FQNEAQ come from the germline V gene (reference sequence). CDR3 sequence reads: CASSSELAAGYEQFF. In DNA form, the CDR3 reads TGTGCCAGCAGCTCGGAACTAGCGGCTGGGTATGAGCAGTTCTTC.

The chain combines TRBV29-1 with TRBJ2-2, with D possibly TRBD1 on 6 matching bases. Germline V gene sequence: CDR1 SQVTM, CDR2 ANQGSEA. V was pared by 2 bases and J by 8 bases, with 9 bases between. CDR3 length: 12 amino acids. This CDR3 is CSVEQGKGELFF. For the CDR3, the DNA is TGCAGCGTTGAACAGGGGAAGGGGGAGCTGTTTTTT.

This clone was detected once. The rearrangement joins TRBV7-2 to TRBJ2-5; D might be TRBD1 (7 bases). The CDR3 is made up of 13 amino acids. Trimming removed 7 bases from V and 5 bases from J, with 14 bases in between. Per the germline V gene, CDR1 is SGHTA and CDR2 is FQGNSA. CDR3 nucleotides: TGTGCCAGCAACCACGGGGGACAGGAGACCCAGTACTTC. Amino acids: CASNHGGQETQYF.

This CDR3 is CASSMAPGLTYNEQFF. The CDR3 bases are TGTGCCAGTAGTATGGCCCCAGGATTAACTTACAATGAGCAGTTCTTC. The genes are TRBV19 and TRBJ2-1; the D is unclear. This CDR3 is 16 amino acids long. Between the trimmed V and J ends, which lost 3 bases and 4 bases, there was a span of 16 bases. Germline lookup yields CDR1 LNHDA and CDR2 SQIVND (reference sequence).

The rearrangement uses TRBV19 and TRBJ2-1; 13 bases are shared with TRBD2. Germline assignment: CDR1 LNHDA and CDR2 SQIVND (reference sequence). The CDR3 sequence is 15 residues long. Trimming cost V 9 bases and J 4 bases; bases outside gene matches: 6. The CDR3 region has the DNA TGTGCCAGCCGACTAGCGGGGGGCCTATACAATGAGCAGTTCTTC. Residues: CASRLAGGLYNEQFF.

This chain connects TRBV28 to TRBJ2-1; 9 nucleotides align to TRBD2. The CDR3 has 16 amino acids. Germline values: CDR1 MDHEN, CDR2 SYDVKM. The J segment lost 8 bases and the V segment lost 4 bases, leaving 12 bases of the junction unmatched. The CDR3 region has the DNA TGTGCCAGCAGTTCACGGAGCGGGGGGCTCGCCTATGAGCAGTTCTTC. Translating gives CASSSRSGGLAYEQFF.

The DNA of the CDR3 is TGTGCCATCAGTGACTCGACGGTCGGGGTAGACGGCTACACCTTC. It is translated as CAISDSTVGVDGYTF. The rearrangement links TRBV10-3 to TRBJ1-2; D is ambiguous. The germline CDR1 and CDR2 sequences are ENHRY and SYGVKD. There are 15 residues in the CDR3. V dropped 3 bases and J dropped 8 bases, with 19 bases sitting between them.

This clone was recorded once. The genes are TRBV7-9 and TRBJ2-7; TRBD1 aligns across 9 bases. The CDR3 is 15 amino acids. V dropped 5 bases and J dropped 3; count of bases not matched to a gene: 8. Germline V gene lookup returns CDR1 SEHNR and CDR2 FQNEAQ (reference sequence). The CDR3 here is CASSLTGTGYYEQYF. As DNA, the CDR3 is TGTGCCAGCAGCCTCACCGGGACAGGGTACTACGAGCAGTACTTC.

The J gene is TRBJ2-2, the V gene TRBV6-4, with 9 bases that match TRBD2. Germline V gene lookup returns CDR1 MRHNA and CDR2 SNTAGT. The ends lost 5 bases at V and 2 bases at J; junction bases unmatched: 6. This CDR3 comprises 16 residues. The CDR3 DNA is TGTGCCAGCAGTCCAATAGCGGGAGATAACACCGGGGAGCTGTTTTTT. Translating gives CASSPIAGDNTGELFF.